A few counts support the clone carrying this TCR beta chain. Its antigen is not identified. From germline, CDR1 is SGHRS and CDR2 YFSETQ. This CDR3 has 15 residues. V lost 4 bases and J lost 6; bases outside the gene matches: 7. The entry originates in a study of T cells in Graves' hyperthyroidism and ophthalmopathy. Findings and limits, study-wide: A 13 V-J signature model discriminated ophthalmopathy versus stable hyperthyroidism.

Criteria for exclusion of patients were uncontrolled infection, other autoimmune disease, pregnancy or lactation. RNA transcripts provided the source from which TCR beta CDR3 regions were amplified. Primed by the HTBI set, a first-round RT-PCR was run on the TCR CDR3. TCRdb itself ran the multiplex PCR reads through MiXCR, one entry per CDR3 protein. This sample has hundreds of thousands of distinct CDR3 sequences; under 25% occur once, and the top ten carry approximately 49%. This chain links TRBV5-1 with TRBJ2-2; 9 bases are a match to TRBD1. Sequenced input: blood. This TCR was recovered from a woman aged 70-85 years with Graves' ophthalmopathy. CDR3 residues: CASSRDRVVPGELFF. The CDR3 DNA reads TGCGCCAGCAGCAGGGACAGGGTGGTCCCCGGGGAGCTGTTTTTT.